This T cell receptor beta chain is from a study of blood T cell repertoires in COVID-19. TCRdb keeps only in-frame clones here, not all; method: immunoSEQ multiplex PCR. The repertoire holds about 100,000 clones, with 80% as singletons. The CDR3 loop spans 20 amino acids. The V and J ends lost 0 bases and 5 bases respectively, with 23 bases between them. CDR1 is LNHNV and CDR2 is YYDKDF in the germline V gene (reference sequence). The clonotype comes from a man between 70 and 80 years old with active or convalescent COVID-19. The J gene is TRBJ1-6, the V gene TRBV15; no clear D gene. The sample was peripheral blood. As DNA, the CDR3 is TGTGCCACCAGCAGAGATGACGACCTTATAGCCCTTGCTAATAATTCACCCCTCCACTTT. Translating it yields CATSRDDDLIALANNSPLHF.